This T cell receptor (beta chain) was captured in a study of regulatory T cells in long-lasting Graves disease. Germline lookup yields CDR1 MNHGY and CDR2 SVAAGI. The CDR3 runs to 20 residues. Trimming took 4 bases from V and 4 from J; bases not matched to a gene: 25. Sample time point: newly diagnosed GD, antithyroid drugs for less than 3 months. RNA extracted from PBMCs served as the sequencing template. To make TCR beta libraries, researchers used iRepertoire HTBI primers and Arm-PCR of CDR3 regions. TCRdb re-derived calls from the multiplex PCR reads in MiXCR, one entry per CDR3 protein. The repertoire holds about 560,000 distinct CDR3 sequences, with about 16% as singletons. Separately, the same data were catalogued under a study of T cells in Graves' hyperthyroidism and ophthalmopathy.

The sequence was collected from a man younger than 30 with Graves disease. The specimen comprised peripheral blood mononuclear cells (PBMCs), sampled at new diagnosis, from a patient treated with antithyroid drugs. The rearrangement joins TRBV6-9 to TRBJ2-7; TRBD2 matches 7 bases. The CDR3 coding sequence is TGTGCCAGCAGTTTACCTCCTACTAACGGGAGGCCTGACAAGTATTACGAGCAGTACTTC. Its protein is CASSLPPTNGRPDKYYEQYF.